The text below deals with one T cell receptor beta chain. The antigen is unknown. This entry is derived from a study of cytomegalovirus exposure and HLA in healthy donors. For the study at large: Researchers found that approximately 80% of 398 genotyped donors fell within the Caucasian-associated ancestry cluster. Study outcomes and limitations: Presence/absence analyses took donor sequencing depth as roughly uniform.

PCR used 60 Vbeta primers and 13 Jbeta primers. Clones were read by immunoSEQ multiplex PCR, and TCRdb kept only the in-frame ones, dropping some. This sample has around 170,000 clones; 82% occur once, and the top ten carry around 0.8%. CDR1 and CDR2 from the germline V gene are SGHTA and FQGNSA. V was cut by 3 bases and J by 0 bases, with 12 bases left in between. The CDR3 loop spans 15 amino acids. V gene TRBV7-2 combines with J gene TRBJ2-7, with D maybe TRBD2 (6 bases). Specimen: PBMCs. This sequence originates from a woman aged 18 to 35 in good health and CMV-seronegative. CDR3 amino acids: CASSLRDFSSYEQYF. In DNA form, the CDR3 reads TGTGCCAGCAGCTTGCGGGACTTCAGCTCCTACGAGCAGTACTTC.